This T cell receptor (beta chain) was sequenced for a study of T cell responses to AZD1222 COVID-19 vaccine. Study summary: Pooling of second doses given at about 4 or about 12 weeks was done.

Study-wide results and limits: Clonal diversity was possibly underestimated, and the donors were mostly white British, with more females. Across the whole spike, CD4 TCRs peaked at regions 160-218 and 743-854.

CDR1 and CDR2 (germline): LGHNA, YSLEER. CDR3 length: 18 amino acids. J was trimmed by 3 bases and V by 0 bases; bases with no gene match: 10. Only one count was recorded for this clone. The antigen is undetermined. Data came from immunoSEQ multiplex PCR; TCRdb stores just in-frame clones and leaves some out. Of more than 100,000 clones listed, 87% are singletons. Here the sequenced sample was peripheral blood, taken on day 0 of AZD1222 vaccination. The source of this sequence is an adult in good health. V gene TRBV4-3 combines with J gene TRBJ1-4, with TRBD1 matching over 7 bases. CDR3 region: CASSQDQNRGVSNEKLFF. The CDR3 bases are TGCGCCAGCAGCCAAGATCAAAACAGGGGTGTGTCTAATGAAAAACTGTTTTTT.